The rows below give T cell receptor beta chains drawn from one sample of a study of shared T cell receptors in the human thymus. Sequenced by immunoSEQ multiplex PCR; TCRdb stores in-frame clones only, minus some. Of 640,000 or so clones listed, approximately 87% are singletons. The data were also submitted as part of a second study, on human thymus T cells.

The sequenced sample was thymocytes. The receptors come from a boy under three years old with a congenital heart defect. Each CDR3 is given with its conserved first and last residue. The order of the fields is clone size, J gene, D gene, V gene, CDR3 DNA, CDR3 protein. D genes are given only for firm matches. The listing skips clone size in some rows; elsewhere it reads once, few, many or a size class.

. | TRBJ2-7 | TRBD2 | TRBV2 | TGTGCCAGCAGTGATAGCTTGCGACTAGCGGGACTAGCCTACGAGCAGTACTTC | CASSDSLRLAGLAYEQYF
once | TRBJ2-1 | . | TRBV13 | TGTGCCAGCAGCTTAGTCGGGAATGAGCAGTTCTTC | CASSLVGNEQFF
. | TRBJ2-7 | . | TRBV14 | TGTGCCAGCAGCCAAGGATATCCGTGGGAGGCCTACTACGAGCAGTACTTC | CASSQGYPWEAYYEQYF
once | TRBJ1-4 | . | TRBV7-6 | TGTGCCAGCAGGCTAACAGGCCTAGGAGGGGAAAAACTGTTTTTT | CASRLTGLGGEKLFF
. | TRBJ2-1 | TRBD1 | TRBV19 | TGTGCCAGTAGTGTGGGACAGGGGGTAAGAAATGAGCAGTTCTTC | CASSVGQGVRNEQFF
once | TRBJ1-1 | . | TRBV6-1 | TGTGCCAGCAGAACGCAGGGCCCGTACACTGAAGCTTTCTTT | CASRTQGPYTEAFF
. | TRBJ2-7 | TRBD1 | TRBV30 | TGTGCCTGGAGGCGACAGGGGAGAAGCTACGAGCAGTACTTC | CAWRRQGRSYEQYF
once | TRBJ2-2 | . | TRBV7-9 | TGTGCCAGCAGCGCTGGCCTCGGGCGGGTCAAGGCGAACACCGGGGAGCTGTTTTTT | CASSAGLGRVKANTGELFF
. | TRBJ1-1 | . | TRBV10-3 | TGTGCCATCAGTGTCCGGGACAAGGCCCTCACTGAAGCTTTCTTT | CAISVRDKALTEAFF
. | TRBJ2-7 | . | TRBV14 | TGTGCCAGCAGCCAGGGCTCTAGGAGGGGCCTGAGCGAGCAGTACTTC | CASSQGSRRGLSEQYF
. | TRBJ2-1 | TRBD2 | TRBV5-1 | TGCGCCAGCAGCTTGGGTAGCGGGGGCCACGCTGGGAATGAGCAGTTCTTC | CASSLGSGGHAGNEQFF
. | TRBJ1-2 | TRBD1 | TRBV30 | TGTGCCTGGAGTCCAGAGGGGGCCGGGGGCTACACCTTC | CAWSPEGAGGYTF
. | TRBJ1-5 | . | TRBV27 | TGTGCCAGCAGTCCTCGGGATTACAGGGGCAATCAGCCCCAGCATTTT | CASSPRDYRGNQPQHF
. | TRBJ1-4 | . | TRBV29-1 | TGCAGCGTTGGAGCTTTGGACATTAATGAAAAACTGTTTTTT | CSVGALDINEKLFF
. | TRBJ2-5 | TRBD1 | TRBV5-4 | TGTGCCAGCAGCTTCACAGGGGTGCGAGAGACCCAGTACTTC | CASSFTGVRETQYF